This TCR beta chain was retrieved from a study of regulatory T cells in long-lasting Graves disease. Germline V gene data show CDR1 as DFQATT and CDR2 as SNEGSKA (reference sequence). The ends were cut back, 7 bases at V and 4 bases at J, with 17 bases in the middle. The CDR3 has 13 residues. The time point was: newly diagnosed GD, antithyroid drugs for less than 3 months. RNA from PBMCs was the source of the TCR library. In building TCR beta libraries, iRepertoire HTBI primers were used together with Arm-PCR of CDR3 regions. TCRdb recomputed calls from the multiplex PCR reads with MiXCR, one row per CDR3 protein. This sample carries about 620,000 distinct CDR3 sequences, under 20% of them seen once, and the ten largest clones take around 19%. This clonotype came up a few times. This sample also appeared in a second study, on T cells in Graves' hyperthyroidism and ophthalmopathy. That report notes: Diagnosis of hyperthyroidism was new in patients aged 18 to 65, and its duration was under 2 months.

This specimen was peripheral blood mononuclear cells (PBMCs), taken at new diagnosis, from a patient treated with antithyroid drugs. This sequence was found in a woman between 25 and 40 years old with Graves disease. The J gene is TRBJ2-7, the V gene TRBV20-1; D remains ambiguous. The DNA for the CDR3 is TGCAGTGGACGTTTTGGGCAGTCTTACGAGCAGTACTTC. The encoded protein is CSGRFGQSYEQYF.